Reported below is one T cell receptor (beta chain). The antigen remains undetermined. The data originate from a study of molecular identifiers for immune sequencing clone quantification. Previously published methods and listed TCR primers were used for the bulk TCR libraries. MiXCR, applied by TCRdb to the PCR reads, yields one record per CDR3 protein. Of approximately 680,000 distinct CDR3 sequences listed, approximately 24% were seen once; the top ten hold about 0.73%. This CDR3 is 16 amino acids long. Trimming left V 0 bases short and J 4 bases short, with 15 bases between. From germline, CDR1 is SGHDN and CDR2 FVKESK. Study-level findings and limits: Jurkat TCR RNA spiked in from one cell reportedly remained identifiable amid approximately 970,000 naive cells. Effector cells kept over 99% of their molecules in clones above 20 RNA copies, while naive cells kept under 1% there.

Sorting defined naive CD8 T cells as CD8+CD4-CCR7+CD45RA+. The receptor was isolated from a human donor in good health. Some libraries in this study had Jurkat cell RNA spiked in. The chain joins TRBV14 to TRBJ2-5; D uncertain. Sample: naive CD8+ T cells from blood, with Jurkat cell RNA spiked in. Subset reported: FACS-sorted CD8+CD4-CCR7+CD45RA+ naive T cells. The CDR3 DNA follows: TGTGCCAGCAGCCAAGATCGACGCAGCAGTTCAGAGACCCAGTACTTC. It translates to CASSQDRRSSSETQYF.